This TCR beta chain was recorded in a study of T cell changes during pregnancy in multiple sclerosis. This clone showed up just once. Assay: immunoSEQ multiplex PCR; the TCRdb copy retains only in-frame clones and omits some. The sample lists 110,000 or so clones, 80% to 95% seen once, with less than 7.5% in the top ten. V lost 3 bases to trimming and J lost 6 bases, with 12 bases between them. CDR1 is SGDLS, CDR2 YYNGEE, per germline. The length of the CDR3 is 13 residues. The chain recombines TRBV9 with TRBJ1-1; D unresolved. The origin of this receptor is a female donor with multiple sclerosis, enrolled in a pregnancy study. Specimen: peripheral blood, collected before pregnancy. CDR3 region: CASSDGVRAEAFF. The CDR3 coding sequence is TGTGCCAGCAGCGACGGGGTGAGGGCTGAAGCTTTCTTT.